This paragraph covers one T cell receptor beta chain sequence. In the study's own analysis: Researchers report that nucleated cell counts were estimated from reference gene primer amplification. TCRdb's copy holds only in-frame clones and misses some; the assay was immunoSEQ multiplex PCR. V and J calls and clone size are copied from that table; D and trimming were computed from the DNA. The top ten hold less than 2.5% of the sample, which has around 250,000 clones, 70% to 90% seen once. This record comes from a study of blood T cell repertoires in COVID-19. The V end was cut by 0 bases, the J end by 5 bases, with 12 bases between. The germline V gene encodes CDR1 SGDLS and CDR2 YYNGEE. This CDR3 contains 15 residues.

Sequenced: PBMCs or T cells enriched from blood (not recorded which). The clonotype comes from a woman between 50 and 59 years old who had recovered from COVID-19. The chain combines TRBV9 with TRBJ2-1; TRBD1 is a possible D gene (5 bases). CDR3 protein: CASSVGDGRDNEQFF. The CDR3 nucleotides read TGTGCCAGCAGCGTAGGTGATGGCAGGGACAATGAGCAGTTCTTC.